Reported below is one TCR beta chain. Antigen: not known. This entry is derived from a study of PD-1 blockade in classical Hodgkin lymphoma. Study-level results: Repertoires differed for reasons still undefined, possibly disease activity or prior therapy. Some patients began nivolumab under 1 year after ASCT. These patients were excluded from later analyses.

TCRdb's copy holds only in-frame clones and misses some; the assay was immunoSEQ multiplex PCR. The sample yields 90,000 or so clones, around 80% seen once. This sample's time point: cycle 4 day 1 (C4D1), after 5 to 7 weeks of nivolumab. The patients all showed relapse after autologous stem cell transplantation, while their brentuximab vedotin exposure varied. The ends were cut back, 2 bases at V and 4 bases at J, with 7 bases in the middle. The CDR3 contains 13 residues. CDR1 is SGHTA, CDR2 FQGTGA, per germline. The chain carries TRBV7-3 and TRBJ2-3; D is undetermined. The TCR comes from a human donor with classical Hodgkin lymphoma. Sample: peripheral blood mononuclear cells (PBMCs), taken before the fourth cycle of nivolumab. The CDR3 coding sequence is TGTGCCAGCAGCTTACTCCGCGCAGATACGCAGTATTTT. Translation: CASSLLRADTQYF. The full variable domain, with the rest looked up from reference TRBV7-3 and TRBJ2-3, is GAGVSQTPSNKVTEKGKYVELRCDPISGHTALYWYRQSLGQGPEFLIYFQGTGAADDSGLPNDRFFAVRPEGSVSTLKIQRTERGDSAVYLCASSLLRADTQYFGPGTRLTVL.